Listed below are T cell receptor beta chains from one sample, sequenced in a study of PD-1 blockade in classical Hodgkin lymphoma. Only in-frame clones appear in the TCRdb table, and some are missing; sequencing was by immunoSEQ multiplex PCR. There are 27,000 or so clones in the sample; over 65% occur only once, and less than 2.5% lies in the top ten. This specimen was CD4+ T cells from blood, taken at baseline. Receptors were obtained from a human donor with classical Hodgkin lymphoma. The CDR3 runs from the conserved cysteine through the conserved F or W. D genes are given only for firm matches. The listing skips clone size in some rows; elsewhere it reads once, few, many or a size class.

j_call: TRBJ1-3
d_call: .
v_call: TRBV7-6
clone_size: .
cdr3_aa: CASSPGPSGNTIYF
cdr3_nt: TGTGCCAGCAGCCCCGGGCCCTCTGGAAACACCATATATTTT

j_call: TRBJ1-1
d_call: TRBD1
v_call: TRBV6-5
clone_size: .
cdr3_aa: CASSYSLTGGTEAFF
cdr3_nt: TGTGCCAGCAGTTACTCTTTGACAGGGGGCACTGAAGCTTTCTTT

j_call: TRBJ2-7
d_call: .
v_call: TRBV19
clone_size: .
cdr3_aa: CATSRQVDSYEQYF
cdr3_nt: TGTGCCACAAGCCGACAGGTAGATTCCTACGAGCAGTACTTC

j_call: TRBJ1-5
d_call: TRBD1
v_call: TRBV6-6
clone_size: .
cdr3_aa: CASNEAGQGNQPQHF
cdr3_nt: TGTGCCAGCAACGAGGCGGGACAGGGAAATCAGCCCCAGCATTTT

j_call: TRBJ2-1
d_call: TRBD2
v_call: TRBV4-3
clone_size: .
cdr3_aa: CASSGPSGGASNEQFF
cdr3_nt: TGCGCCAGCAGCGGACCAAGCGGGGGGGCGTCGAATGAGCAGTTCTTC

j_call: TRBJ2-5
d_call: .
v_call: TRBV6-5
clone_size: .
cdr3_aa: CASSYGGSQETQYF
cdr3_nt: TGTGCCAGCAGTTACGGGGGCAGTCAAGAGACCCAGTACTTC

j_call: TRBJ2-6
d_call: TRBD2
v_call: TRBV19
clone_size: .
cdr3_aa: CASKTSGGTSGANVLTF
cdr3_nt: TGTGCCAGTAAAACTAGCGGGGGTACCTCTGGGGCCAACGTCCTGACTTTC

j_call: TRBJ1-5
d_call: .
v_call: TRBV30
clone_size: .
cdr3_aa: CAWSRGGGNQPQHF
cdr3_nt: TGTGCCTGGAGTAGAGGGGGGGGCAATCAGCCCCAGCATTTT

j_call: TRBJ2-7
d_call: .
v_call: TRBV10-3
clone_size: .
cdr3_aa: CATWGQGVVYEQYF
cdr3_nt: TGTGCCACCTGGGGCCAGGGCGTCGTCTACGAGCAGTACTTC

j_call: TRBJ2-7
d_call: TRBD1
v_call: TRBV7-6
clone_size: few
cdr3_aa: CASSLVIGGNYEQYF
cdr3_nt: TGTGCCAGCAGCTTAGTAATAGGGGGCAACTACGAGCAGTACTTC

j_call: TRBJ1-5
d_call: TRBD1
v_call: TRBV10-1
clone_size: .
cdr3_aa: CASSEEQGGNQPQHF
cdr3_nt: TGCGCCAGCAGTGAGGAACAGGGGGGTAATCAGCCCCAGCATTTT

j_call: TRBJ1-1
d_call: .
v_call: TRBV9
clone_size: .
cdr3_aa: CASSVGPEGSDTEAFF
cdr3_nt: TGTGCCAGCAGCGTAGGTCCGGAGGGATCGGACACTGAAGCTTTCTTT

j_call: TRBJ2-1
d_call: .
v_call: TRBV2
clone_size: .
cdr3_aa: CASRGDHNEQFF
cdr3_nt: TGTGCCAGTCGAGGGGACCACAATGAGCAGTTCTTC

j_call: TRBJ2-3
d_call: TRBD2
v_call: TRBV4-1
clone_size: .
cdr3_aa: CASSQDDAGGQNSTDTQYF
cdr3_nt: TGCGCCAGCAGCCAAGATGACGCGGGGGGTCAAAATAGCACAGATACGCAGTATTTT

j_call: TRBJ1-6
d_call: .
v_call: TRBV27
clone_size: few
cdr3_aa: CASSLFSWSPLGPLHF
cdr3_nt: TGTGCCAGCAGTTTATTCAGTTGGAGCCCCCTAGGGCCCCTCCACTTT

j_call: TRBJ2-3
d_call: .
v_call: TRBV10-1
clone_size: .
cdr3_aa: CASSHDRRHTQYF
cdr3_nt: TGCGCCAGCAGCCACGACAGGAGACATACGCAGTATTTT

j_call: TRBJ1-1
d_call: .
v_call: TRBV18
clone_size: .
cdr3_aa: CASSPRDSRDTEAFF
cdr3_nt: TGTGCCAGCTCACCCAGAGACAGCAGAGACACTGAAGCTTTCTTT

j_call: TRBJ1-2
d_call: TRBD1
v_call: TRBV27
clone_size: .
cdr3_aa: CASRDSGNYGYTF
cdr3_nt: TGTGCCTCTCGGGACAGCGGGAACTATGGCTACACCTTC

j_call: TRBJ2-7
d_call: .
v_call: TRBV30
clone_size: .
cdr3_aa: CAWSVVAFEVWPRYF
cdr3_nt: TGTGCCTGGAGTGTGGTGGCGTTCGAGGTTTGGCCGCGGTACTTC

j_call: TRBJ1-2
d_call: TRBD1
v_call: TRBV27
clone_size: .
cdr3_aa: CASSLTGDGYTF
cdr3_nt: TGTGCCAGCAGTTTAACAGGGGATGGCTACACCTTC

j_call: TRBJ1-1
d_call: .
v_call: TRBV11-2
clone_size: .
cdr3_aa: CASSLDRGRGTEAFF
cdr3_nt: TGTGCCAGCAGCTTAGATCGAGGGAGGGGCACTGAAGCTTTCTTT

j_call: TRBJ1-3
d_call: TRBD1
v_call: TRBV6-6
clone_size: .
cdr3_aa: CASRTGPAGNTIYF
cdr3_nt: TGTGCCAGCAGGACAGGGCCCGCTGGAAACACCATATATTTT

j_call: TRBJ1-2
d_call: .
v_call: TRBV30
clone_size: .
cdr3_aa: CAWTRAGGYTF
cdr3_nt: TGTGCCTGGACCCGCGCCGGGGGCTACACCTTC

j_call: TRBJ1-1
d_call: TRBD1
v_call: TRBV19
clone_size: .
cdr3_aa: CASSQGTGWGTEAFF
cdr3_nt: TGTGCCAGTAGTCAGGGGACAGGGTGGGGGACTGAAGCTTTCTTT

j_call: TRBJ2-5
d_call: .
v_call: TRBV29-1
clone_size: .
cdr3_aa: CSGMGSYQDSYSGETQYF
cdr3_nt: TGCAGCGGGATGGGGAGTTATCAGGATTCCTATAGTGGGGAGACCCAGTACTTC

j_call: TRBJ1-2
d_call: .
v_call: TRBV20-1
clone_size: .
cdr3_aa: CSASPGTGYTF
cdr3_nt: TGCAGTGCTTCCCCGGGTACGGGCTACACCTTC